This is a list of T cell receptor beta chains from one sample in a study of T-cell reconstitution after alpha-beta-depleted transplantation in children. One entry per CDR3 protein, called by TCRdb with MiXCR from the PCR reads. The sample holds approximately 270,000 distinct CDR3 sequences, around 9.6% seen once. This specimen was PBMCs from the stem cell graft donor, taken from the stem cell graft. These receptors originate from a human donor who donated a stem cell graft to a child with SCID. Each CDR3 is given with its conserved first and last residue. D genes are given only for firm matches. The size field is filled for only some rows; it gives once, few, many or a size class.

v_gene: TRBV7-2
d_gene: TRBD2
j_gene: TRBJ2-1
abundance: few
CDR3aa: CASSLGLAGGAEQFF
CDR3nt: TGTGCCAGCAGCTTAGGACTAGCGGGGGGGGCTGAGCAGTTCTTC

v_gene: TRBV5-1
d_gene: .
j_gene: TRBJ2-7
abundance: many
CDR3aa: CASSLDGNSYEQYF
CDR3nt: TGCGCCAGCAGCTTGGACGGGAACTCCTACGAGCAGTACTTC

v_gene: TRBV5-1
d_gene: .
j_gene: TRBJ2-2
abundance: few
CDR3aa: CASLAGAVNTGELFF
CDR3nt: TGCGCCAGCTTGGCGGGGGCGGTAAACACCGGGGAGCTGTTTTTT

v_gene: TRBV7-6
d_gene: .
j_gene: TRBJ2-7
abundance: .
CDR3aa: CASSGRPDSSLYEQYF
CDR3nt: TGTGCCAGCAGCGGTCGTCCGGACAGTTCCCTCTACGAGCAGTACTTC

v_gene: TRBV12-3/TRBV12-4
d_gene: .
j_gene: TRBJ2-5
abundance: few
CDR3aa: CASTRTNQETQYF
CDR3nt: TGTGCCAGCACCCGGACAAACCAAGAGACCCAGTACTTC

v_gene: TRBV12-3/TRBV12-4
d_gene: .
j_gene: TRBJ1-5
abundance: .
CDR3aa: CASSGVDSNQPQHF
CDR3nt: TGTGCCAGCAGTGGGGTCGATAGCAATCAGCCCCAGCATTTT

v_gene: TRBV7-2
d_gene: .
j_gene: TRBJ2-3
abundance: many
CDR3aa: CASSLEGFGDTQYF
CDR3nt: TGTGCCAGCAGCTTAGAGGGGTTTGGGGATACGCAGTATTTT

v_gene: TRBV12-3/TRBV12-4
d_gene: .
j_gene: TRBJ1-5
abundance: .
CDR3aa: CASSLQGSSQPQHF
CDR3nt: TGTGCCAGCAGTTTGCAGGGGTCGAGTCAGCCCCAGCATTTT

v_gene: TRBV29-1
d_gene: .
j_gene: TRBJ2-5
abundance: .
CDR3aa: CSVEKGKETQYF
CDR3nt: TGCAGCGTTGAAAAGGGAAAAGAGACCCAGTACTTC

v_gene: TRBV20-1
d_gene: .
j_gene: TRBJ2-5
abundance: few
CDR3aa: CSARDPGGGGAETQYF
CDR3nt: TGCAGTGCTAGAGACCCGGGGGGAGGGGGCGCAGAGACCCAGTACTTC

v_gene: TRBV6-5
d_gene: .
j_gene: TRBJ1-2
abundance: .
CDR3aa: CASSYSGLGGDYGYTF
CDR3nt: TGTGCCAGCAGTTATTCGGGCCTTGGGGGCGACTATGGCTACACCTTC

v_gene: TRBV9
d_gene: TRBD1
j_gene: TRBJ2-2
abundance: .
CDR3aa: CASRWGQGSTGELFF
CDR3nt: TGTGCCAGCAGGTGGGGACAGGGATCCACCGGGGAGCTGTTTTTT

v_gene: TRBV7-8
d_gene: .
j_gene: TRBJ1-5
abundance: few
CDR3aa: CASSQEGGNQPQHF
CDR3nt: TGTGCCAGCAGCCAAGAGGGAGGCAATCAGCCCCAGCATTTT

v_gene: TRBV3-1
d_gene: TRBD1
j_gene: TRBJ2-3
abundance: .
CDR3aa: CATSQEVTGTDTQYF
CDR3nt: TGTGCCACCAGCCAAGAGGTGACAGGGACAGATACGCAGTATTTT

v_gene: TRBV12-3/TRBV12-4
d_gene: .
j_gene: TRBJ2-3
abundance: few
CDR3aa: CASSPPSLTDTQYF
CDR3nt: TGTGCCAGCAGTCCCCCGAGTCTCACAGATACGCAGTATTTT

v_gene: TRBV6-1
d_gene: .
j_gene: TRBJ2-1
abundance: many
CDR3aa: CATRESSSYNEQFF
CDR3nt: TGTGCCACCCGAGAATCGAGCTCCTACAATGAGCAGTTCTTC

v_gene: TRBV10-3
d_gene: TRBD1
j_gene: TRBJ1-5
abundance: few
CDR3aa: CAVNRGPEQPQHF
CDR3nt: TGTGCCGTCAACAGGGGGCCGGAGCAGCCCCAGCATTTT

v_gene: TRBV12-3/TRBV12-4
d_gene: TRBD2
j_gene: TRBJ2-5
abundance: few
CDR3aa: CASSITGTSGGEFLQETQYF
CDR3nt: TGTGCCAGCAGTATTACCGGGACTAGCGGGGGCGAATTTCTCCAAGAGACCCAGTACTTC

v_gene: TRBV5-1
d_gene: TRBD2
j_gene: TRBJ2-5
abundance: few
CDR3aa: CASSLDGTSSETQYF
CDR3nt: TGCGCCAGCAGCTTGGATGGGACTAGCAGCGAGACCCAGTACTTC

v_gene: TRBV6-1
d_gene: TRBD2
j_gene: TRBJ2-7
abundance: .
CDR3aa: CASSEQKASGGFYYEQYF
CDR3nt: TGTGCCAGCAGTGAACAAAAGGCTAGCGGGGGTTTTTACTACGAGCAGTACTTC

v_gene: TRBV3-1
d_gene: TRBD1
j_gene: TRBJ1-3
abundance: .
CDR3aa: CASQLNQGAGNTIYF
CDR3nt: TGTGCCAGCCAACTAAACCAGGGGGCTGGAAACACCATATATTTT

v_gene: TRBV19
d_gene: TRBD1
j_gene: TRBJ2-7
abundance: .
CDR3aa: CASSVGQGFSYEQYF
CDR3nt: TGTGCCAGTAGTGTAGGACAGGGTTTCTCCTACGAGCAGTACTTC

v_gene: TRBV7-3
d_gene: TRBD1
j_gene: TRBJ1-1
abundance: few
CDR3aa: CASSSGDRGEAFF
CDR3nt: TGTGCCAGCAGCTCCGGGGACAGGGGTGAAGCTTTCTTT

v_gene: TRBV29-1
d_gene: .
j_gene: TRBJ2-7
abundance: .
CDR3aa: CSVNLGGYEQYF
CDR3nt: TGCAGCGTTAACCTGGGAGGATACGAGCAGTACTTC

v_gene: TRBV5-8
d_gene: .
j_gene: TRBJ1-5
abundance: few
CDR3aa: CASSLEAGGGRNQPQHF
CDR3nt: TGTGCCAGCAGCTTGGAGGCAGGAGGTGGGCGCAATCAGCCCCAGCATTTT

v_gene: TRBV15
d_gene: TRBD1
j_gene: TRBJ1-1
abundance: .
CDR3aa: CATSRDFGRGTEAFF
CDR3nt: TGTGCCACCAGCAGAGATTTCGGCAGGGGGACTGAAGCTTTCTTT

v_gene: TRBV5-1
d_gene: TRBD2
j_gene: TRBJ2-7
abundance: many
CDR3aa: CASRSGTSGGIYEQYF
CDR3nt: TGCGCCAGCAGATCCGGGACTAGCGGGGGAATATACGAGCAGTACTTC

v_gene: TRBV5-1
d_gene: .
j_gene: TRBJ2-7
abundance: few
CDR3aa: CASSLEDSYEQYF
CDR3nt: TGCGCCAGCAGCTTGGAGGATTCCTACGAGCAGTACTTC

v_gene: TRBV3-1
d_gene: TRBD1
j_gene: TRBJ2-2
abundance: many
CDR3aa: CASSQDDRDGSGELFF
CDR3nt: TGTGCCAGCAGCCAGGACGACAGGGATGGGAGCGGGGAGCTGTTTTTT

v_gene: TRBV5-1
d_gene: TRBD1
j_gene: TRBJ2-2
abundance: many
CDR3aa: CASSVGQGGTGELFF
CDR3nt: TGCGCCAGCAGCGTCGGACAGGGTGGCACCGGGGAGCTGTTTTTT

v_gene: TRBV7-9
d_gene: .
j_gene: TRBJ2-5
abundance: few
CDR3aa: CASSSRREQETQYF
CDR3nt: TGTGCCAGCAGCTCTAGACGAGAACAAGAGACCCAGTACTTC

v_gene: TRBV10-3
d_gene: .
j_gene: TRBJ2-1
abundance: few
CDR3aa: CAIRVGSSYNEQFF
CDR3nt: TGTGCCATCAGGGTAGGGAGCTCCTACAATGAGCAGTTCTTC

v_gene: TRBV4-1
d_gene: .
j_gene: TRBJ2-1
abundance: .
CDR3aa: CASSQENRDEQFF
CDR3nt: TGCGCCAGCAGCCAAGAGAACAGGGATGAGCAGTTCTTC

v_gene: TRBV16
d_gene: TRBD1
j_gene: TRBJ1-4
abundance: few
CDR3aa: CASSRQIAGQINEKLFF
CDR3nt: TGTGCCAGCAGCCGCCAGATAGCGGGACAGATTAATGAAAAACTGTTTTTT

v_gene: TRBV3-1
d_gene: .
j_gene: TRBJ2-3
abundance: .
CDR3aa: CATSKVVTWTDTQYF
CDR3nt: TGTGCCACCAGCAAAGTGGTCACATGGACAGATACGCAGTATTTT

v_gene: TRBV6-5
d_gene: TRBD1
j_gene: TRBJ2-7
abundance: few
CDR3aa: CASSYSRTGVSYEQYF
CDR3nt: TGTGCCAGCAGTTACTCGAGAACAGGGGTTTCCTACGAGCAGTACTTC

v_gene: TRBV4-2
d_gene: .
j_gene: TRBJ1-6
abundance: few
CDR3aa: CASSQETPRDSPLHF
CDR3nt: TGTGCCAGCAGCCAAGAGACCCCCCGGGATTCACCCCTCCACTTT

v_gene: TRBV20-1
d_gene: TRBD1
j_gene: TRBJ1-2
abundance: .
CDR3aa: CSAPLPGQGALGGGYTF
CDR3nt: TGCAGTGCTCCCCTACCGGGACAGGGGGCGCTAGGAGGGGGCTACACCTTC

v_gene: TRBV20-1
d_gene: .
j_gene: TRBJ2-7
abundance: few
CDR3aa: CSAREAGWLDEQYF
CDR3nt: TGCAGTGCTAGAGAGGCCGGATGGTTAGACGAGCAGTACTTC

v_gene: TRBV15
d_gene: TRBD1
j_gene: TRBJ2-3
abundance: .
CDR3aa: CATSPDRDRATNTQYF
CDR3nt: TGTGCCACCAGCCCTGACCGGGACAGGGCCACAAATACGCAGTATTTT

v_gene: TRBV9
d_gene: TRBD1
j_gene: TRBJ2-3
abundance: .
CDR3aa: CASSVGGGADTQYF
CDR3nt: TGTGCCAGCAGCGTAGGAGGGGGCGCAGATACGCAGTATTTT

v_gene: TRBV2
d_gene: .
j_gene: TRBJ2-7
abundance: .
CDR3aa: CASEGTGKTSYEQYF
CDR3nt: TGTGCCAGCGAGGGGACCGGGAAAACCTCCTACGAGCAGTACTTC

v_gene: TRBV5-1
d_gene: .
j_gene: TRBJ2-3
abundance: few
CDR3aa: CASSSRVMGTDTQYF
CDR3nt: TGCGCCAGCAGCTCCAGGGTTATGGGCACAGATACGCAGTATTTT

v_gene: TRBV6-1
d_gene: .
j_gene: TRBJ1-4
abundance: .
CDR3aa: CASREQTGGKKLFF
CDR3nt: TGTGCCAGCAGGGAGCAAACAGGAGGGAAAAAACTGTTTTTT

v_gene: TRBV2
d_gene: TRBD1
j_gene: TRBJ2-1
abundance: .
CDR3aa: CARSRTGTYNEQFF
CDR3nt: TGTGCCAGGAGTCGGACAGGGACCTACAATGAGCAGTTCTTC

v_gene: TRBV24-1
d_gene: TRBD2
j_gene: TRBJ2-3
abundance: .
CDR3aa: CATSAPTSGYTDTQYF
CDR3nt: TGTGCCACCAGTGCCCCGACTAGCGGCTACACAGATACGCAGTATTTT

v_gene: TRBV7-9
d_gene: TRBD1
j_gene: TRBJ1-2
abundance: few
CDR3aa: CASRPQLRGTGYGYTF
CDR3nt: TGTGCCAGCAGGCCTCAGTTGAGGGGGACAGGGTATGGCTACACCTTC

v_gene: TRBV20-1
d_gene: TRBD1
j_gene: TRBJ1-2
abundance: .
CDR3aa: CSARDRTGRYTF
CDR3nt: TGCAGTGCTAGAGACCGGACAGGGCGCTACACCTTC